This T cell receptor beta chain originates from a study of OX40 agonist ivuxolimab in advanced cancers. Cycle 7 day 1, cycle 4 day 1, and baseline were the timepoints at which blood was sampled. The protocol was immunoSEQ multiplex PCR, while the TCRdb copy is restricted to in-frame clones and leaves out a portion. The sample includes around 97,000 clones, 84% of them seen just once. The CDR3 extends over 15 amino acids. CDR1 SGHVS and CDR2 FQNEAQ come from the germline V gene. The ends were cut back, 3 bases at V and 2 bases at J, with 12 bases in the middle. Specimen: CD4+ or CD8+ T cells sorted from blood, collected in a trial of the OX40 agonist ivuxolimab. This rearrangement joins TRBV7-8 to TRBJ2-3; D might be TRBD2 (5 bases). This sequence originates from an adult with an advanced solid tumor such as melanoma, head and neck, liver or kidney cancer. The CDR3 protein is CASSFEWEYTDTQYF. CDR3 nucleotides: TGTGCCAGCAGCTTCGAATGGGAGTACACAGATACGCAGTATTTT.